These T cell receptor beta chains were read from a single sample in a study of shared clonotypes between healthy human individuals. The method was immunoSEQ multiplex PCR; TCRdb's version includes in-frame clones alone and lacks a portion of them. The sample consists of approximately 2.5 million clones, 80% to 95% of them appearing once. The sequenced sample was naive CD4+ T cells from PBMCs. Receptor source: a man younger than 30 in good health. Some clones in this sample may be carry-over from other donors' samples. Both conserved end residues are part of each CDR3.

>TRBV7-2
CASSLAWNLGLETQYF
>TRBV19
CASRNGPWGEQYF
>TRBV27
CASSFGGRNTEAFF
>TRBV7-9
CASSSSIKDSMAEAFF
>TRBV7-2
CASSLAGASYNEQFF
>TRBV5-1
CASSLDVSPDTQYF
>TRBV5-6
CASSLGPGTRGTEAFF
>TRBV7-9
CASRTRWGDGGNQPQHF
>TRBV7-6
CASSFPGLNYNEQFF
>TRBV5-1
CASSVLADSNNEQFF
>TRBV29-1
CSVVRQGQTNIQYF
>TRBV5-1
CASSSGGWGIDTQYF
>TRBV28
CASSLSGAYNEQFF
>TRBV7-3
CASSLSSTDTQYF
>TRBV5-5
CASSSDRAYEQYF
>TRBV5-8
CASSLRLGTNTGELFF
>TRBV2
CASHRTGAGYTF
>TRBV28
CASSLYYQPQHF
>TRBV7-2
CASSLGGQKNEQFF
>TRBV10-3
CAINPRLAVSSTDTQYF
>TRBV28
CASSLLVFSAGTGELFF
>TRBV6-5
CVVGRGTGELFF
>TRBV27
CASSKGGQVVYGYTF
>TRBV28
CASSPPRVVAGNTIYF
>TRBV5-1
CASSLEGFGHEQYF
>TRBV28
CASSLSFVYSNQPQHF
>TRBV30
CAWSWTSEYGELFF
>TRBV28
CASNPHRGDQSYEQYF
>TRBV30
CAFLGDGYEQYF
>TRBV6-6
CASSYSIDRGYGYTF
>TRBV7-9
CASSRDYHRDSGNTIYF
>TRBV15
CATRRGANTGELFF
>TRBV21-1
CASSKVRSYEQYF
>TRBV5-1
CASSSGQLSSYNEQFF
>TRBV11-2
CASSLQTQRGLLPTDTQYF
>TRBV5-4
CASSLNTEAFF
>TRBV2
CASRADTQYF
>TRBV9
CASSVGTGKDTGELFF
>TRBV9
CASSPWDRNTGELFF
>TRBV4-1
CASSQATPVSGQPQHF
>TRBV29-1
CSVAKRTGGMGYTF
>TRBV18
CASSPSSGSYNEQFF
>TRBV9
CASSVGWGEKLFF
>TRBV5-1
CASSLVPLENNEQFF
>TRBV9
CASSRQGAGEAFF
>TRBV7-3
CASSSGVQNIQYF
>TRBV10-3
CAISEGQGNYGYTF
>TRBV27
CASSSGWTGPTTNTQYF
>TRBV28
CASSLAGGAKNIQYF
>TRBV11-1
CASILDRVLHGELFF
>TRBV6-6
CASSSRGTGELFF